This TCR beta chain was sequenced during a study of graft-versus-host responses after intestinal transplantation. Findings and limits, study-wide: GvH clones detected in recipient marrow included some appearing first in ileum or blood.

There are 15 residues in the CDR3. Trimming removed 2 bases from V and 4 bases from J; junction bases left unmatched: 3. The germline V gene has CDR1 MNHEY and CDR2 SMNVEV (reference sequence). Comments on this clone: Its specificity is not known.

Measured with immunoSEQ multiplex PCR; TCRdb has only the in-frame clones, and not every one. The data contain 80,000 to 90,000 clones, 85% to 90% of them singletons. This sample comprised unstimulated CD4+ T cells sorted from spleen or lymph node cells, obtained before intestinal transplant. The sequence was collected from a human donor who received an intestinal transplant. The V and J genes are TRBV27 and TRBJ2-7; 12 bases line up with TRBD2. As DNA, the CDR3 is TGTGCCAGCAGTTTACTAGCGGGGGGGCCATACGAGCAGTACTTC. This encodes CASSLLAGGPYEQYF.